The rows below give T cell receptor beta chains drawn from one sample of a study of T cell repertoires in cytomegalovirus infection. TCRdb analysed the reads with MiXCR anew, one entry per CDR3 protein. The sample lists roughly 720,000 distinct CDR3 sequences, roughly 36% occurring once. Sequencing was carried out using PBMCs. All receptors come from a human donor in good health (CMV status not recorded). Some clones in this sample may be carry-over from other donors' samples. The CDR3 runs from the conserved cysteine through the conserved F or W. A D gene is named only where the DNA matches it firmly. Part of the rows lack a size; the others show once, few, many or a class for expanded clones.

TRBV14	TRBJ2-2	TRBD1	16	few	CASSQDWTGRTGELFF	TGTGCCAGCAGCCAAGATTGGACAGGCCGCACCGGGGAGCTGTTTTTT
TRBV24-1	TRBJ1-2	TRBD1	13	few	CATSETGGYGYTF	TGTGCCACCAGTGAGACAGGGGGCTATGGCTACACCTTC
TRBV2	TRBJ2-1	TRBD1	15	.	CASSGPGGAHNEQFF	TGTGCCAGCAGTGGCCCAGGGGGCGCCCACAATGAGCAGTTCTTC
TRBV7-6	TRBJ1-1	TRBD1	15	many	CASSRGGTGNTEAFF	TGTGCCAGCAGCCGGGGGGGGACAGGGAACACTGAAGCTTTCTTT
TRBV5-1	TRBJ2-2	TRBD1	17	.	CASSLADRGPVTGELFF	TGCGCCAGCAGCTTGGCCGACAGGGGGCCTGTCACCGGGGAGCTGTTTTTT
TRBV12-3/TRBV12-4	TRBJ2-1	.	16	few	CASSLWREPSYNEQFF	TGTGCCAGCAGTTTATGGAGGGAGCCCTCCTACAATGAGCAGTTCTTC
TRBV29-1	TRBJ2-7	.	13	.	CSVAFSLGYEQYF	TGCAGCGTTGCGTTTAGTCTTGGCTACGAGCAGTACTTC
TRBV4-1	TRBJ2-7	TRBD2	15	.	CASSQLAGVPSEQYF	TGCGCCAGCAGCCAGTTAGCGGGAGTCCCTTCCGAGCAGTACTTC
TRBV5-4	TRBJ2-7	TRBD2	16	few	CASRPSGTTKTYEQYF	TGTGCCAGCAGGCCTAGCGGAACCACTAAAACCTACGAGCAGTACTTC
TRBV2	TRBJ2-3	.	15	.	CASSPDGPSTDTQYF	TGTGCCAGCAGTCCGGACGGACCTAGCACAGATACGCAGTATTTT
TRBV6-1	TRBJ1-5	.	12	.	CASSESTALQHF	TGTGCCAGCAGTGAATCGACGGCCCTCCAGCATTTT
TRBV28	TRBJ2-4	TRBD1	16	few	CASSSGQGLAKNIQYF	TGTGCCAGCAGTTCCGGACAGGGACTAGCCAAAAACATTCAGTACTTC
TRBV6-8	TRBJ2-2	.	17	few	CASSYTLNSGFSGELFF	TGTGCCAGCAGTTACACCCTGAACTCAGGGTTCTCCGGGGAGCTGTTTTTT
TRBV6-5	TRBJ2-5	TRBD1	15	.	CASSYETGLGETQYF	TGTGCCAGCAGTTACGAGACAGGGCTGGGAGAGACCCAGTACTTC
TRBV7-2	TRBJ1-3	TRBD1	15	few	CASSFQTGVGNTIYF	TGTGCCAGCAGCTTCCAGACAGGGGTTGGAAACACCATATATTTT
TRBV7-4	TRBJ2-5	TRBD1	15	.	CASSLEPTGIETQYF	TGTGCCAGCAGCTTAGAACCGACAGGGATCGAGACCCAGTACTTC
TRBV24-1	TRBJ2-3	TRBD2	14	few	CATSDSGGSDTQYF	TGTGCCACCAGTGATTCGGGAGGGTCAGATACGCAGTATTTT
TRBV7-2	TRBJ1-5	TRBD1	17	many	CASSSGTGAWSNQPQHF	TGTGCCAGCAGCTCCGGGACAGGGGCCTGGAGCAATCAGCCCCAGCATTTT
TRBV20-1	TRBJ2-1	TRBD2	13	few	CSARVGGFNEQFF	TGCAGTGCTAGGGTCGGGGGGTTCAATGAGCAGTTCTTC
TRBV6-1	TRBJ2-1	.	11	few	CASNEDNEQFF	TGTGCCAGCAACGAAGACAATGAGCAGTTCTTC
TRBV7-3	TRBJ1-1	.	16	few	CASSLRKGRGNTEAFF	TGTGCCAGCAGCTTAAGGAAAGGACGGGGGAACACTGAAGCTTTCTTT
TRBV4-2	TRBJ1-6	.	13	few	CASNGHTASPLHF	TGTGCCAGCAACGGACATACAGCTTCACCCCTCCACTTT
TRBV29-1	TRBJ1-4	.	14	.	CSASPDSRLEKLFF	TGCAGCGCCTCGCCGGACAGCCGGCTTGAAAAACTGTTTTTT
TRBV28	TRBJ2-1	.	13	few	CASSLYSYNEQFF	TGTGCCAGCAGTTTATATTCCTACAATGAGCAGTTCTTC
TRBV6-1	TRBJ2-7	TRBD1	15	.	CASSVMGQGKYEQYF	TGTGCCAGCAGCGTTATGGGACAGGGGAAGTACGAGCAGTACTTC
TRBV12-3/TRBV12-4	TRBJ1-2	.	13	.	CASTTGPNYGYTF	TGTGCCAGCACAACAGGTCCTAACTATGGCTACACCTTC
TRBV12-3/TRBV12-4	TRBJ2-3	.	17	few	CASSLSQTRTGADTQYF	TGTGCCAGCAGTTTATCCCAGACTAGGACGGGCGCAGATACGCAGTATTTT
TRBV28	TRBJ2-3	TRBD2	15	few	CASSLSPRGVDTQYF	TGTGCCAGCAGTTTATCCCCTCGGGGGGTAGATACGCAGTATTTT